This passage covers 16 T cell receptor beta chains from one sample sequenced in a study of cytomegalovirus exposure and HLA in healthy donors. PCR involved 60 Vbeta and 13 Jbeta primers. Some clones are missing from TCRdb's copy, which holds only in-frame ones; the method was immunoSEQ multiplex PCR. This table has 150,000 to 200,000 clones, more than 60% appearing once. Sequencing was performed on PBMCs. All receptors derive from a woman aged 35 to 49 in good health and CMV-seropositive.

In the case of this clone: A junction boundary mismatches the germline segment, possibly from a read error. The chain is built from TRBV5-1 and TRBJ2-6; 7 bases are a match to TRBD1. The CDR3 totals 17 residues. The germline V gene encodes CDR1 SGHRS and CDR2 YFSETQ. CDR3 sequence (DNA): TGCGCCAGCAGCTTGTTACAGGGGAGTACTGGGGCCAACGGCCTGACTTTC. It encodes CASSLLQGSTGANGLTF.

This rearrangement joins TRBV29-1 to TRBJ1-1, with 10 bases matching TRBD1. There are 15 residues in the CDR3. The germline gives CDR1 SQVTM, CDR2 ANQGSEA. After removal of 3 bases from V and 11 bases from J, the junction contained 15 bases not matched to a gene. The CDR3 sequence is CSVEKGGTGVLGAFF. The CDR3 coding sequence is TGCAGCGTTGAGAAGGGCGGGACAGGGGTACTCGGGGCTTTCTTT.

The rearrangement links TRBV18 to TRBJ1-2; possible D gene TRBD1, 5 bases. CDR3 length equals 16 residues. CDR1 is KGHSH and CDR2 is LQKENI in the germline V gene. V lost 3 bases and J lost 1, with 15 bases in between. CDR3 coding DNA: TGTGCCAGCTCACCGGTCTATCGGGGGGATAACTATGGCTACACCTTC. Translation: CASSPVYRGDNYGYTF. The full variable domain, with the rest looked up from reference TRBV18 and TRBJ1-2, is NAGVMQNPRHLVRRRGQEARLRCSPMKGHSHVYWYRQLPEEGLKFMVYLQKENIIDESGMPKERFSAEFPKEGPSILRIQQVVRGDSAAYFCASSPVYRGDNYGYTFGSGTRLTVV.

This clone was observed once. The genes are TRBV21-1 and TRBJ2-2; TRBD2 is the table's D call and was not checked against the DNA. TRBV21-1 is listed as a pseudogene. The CDR3 is 19 residues long. CDR3 sequence: CASSKSPGTEQMNTGELFF. The DNA for the CDR3 is TGTGCCAGCAGCAAATCCCCTGGGACTGAACAAATGAACACCGGGGAGCTGTTTTTT.

The V and J genes are TRBV7-9 and TRBJ2-3, with D possibly being TRBD1 (6 bases). The length of the CDR3 is 16 residues. Trimming removed 3 bases from V and 6 bases from J, with 19 bases in between. CDR1 and CDR2 (germline): SEHNR, FQNEAQ (reference sequence). This CDR3 reads CASSFSQDSQGDTQYF. The CDR3 DNA reads TGTGCCAGCAGCTTCTCCCAGGACAGCCAGGGGGATACGCAGTATTTT.

The chain couples TRBV7-2 to TRBJ1-2, with 9 positions matching TRBD1. The germline gives CDR1 SGHTA, CDR2 FQGNSA. CDR3 length: 18 residues. J was trimmed by 3 bases and V by 6 bases; bases with no gene match: 17. As DNA, the CDR3 is TGTGCCAGCAGGCCCGACCCGGGGGACAGGGTAACACACTATGGCTACACCTTC. Translated, it gives CASRPDPGDRVTHYGYTF.

The chain is built from TRBV7-3 and TRBJ1-2; D is ambiguous. In germline, CDR1 is SGHTA, CDR2 FQGTGA. There are 15 residues in the CDR3. V lost 5 bases and J 8 bases, leaving 21 bases between the germline ends. The CDR3 DNA follows: TGTGCCAGCAGCGAACAAATTCAGTCTGGCGGCGGCTACACCTTC. Its translation is CASSEQIQSGGGYTF.

CDR3 sequence: CASSLTGGLGYTF. CDR3 DNA: TGTGCCAGCAGCTTAACCGGAGGGTTAGGCTACACCTTC. The V call is TRBV7-9, the J call TRBJ1-2; D is uncertain. This CDR3 region has 13 residues. V was trimmed by 2 bases and J by 8 bases, leaving 12 bases between them. Germline CDR1 reads SEHNR; CDR2 reads FQNEAQ (reference sequence).

The rearrangement joins TRBV5-6 to TRBJ1-3, with a weak D call TRBD1 (5 bases). The CDR3 loop spans 15 amino acids. Germline CDR1 SGHDT, CDR2 YYEEEE. The ends were cut back, 1 base at V and 2 bases at J, with 10 bases in the middle. CDR3 amino acids: CASSLLQGAGNTIYF. Here the CDR3 DNA reads TGTGCCAGCAGCTTGCTTCAGGGCGCTGGAAACACCATATATTTT.

The CDR3 spells CASSQGGVTDTQYF. DNA of the CDR3: TGTGCCAGCAGCCAGGGCGGGGTCACAGATACGCAGTATTTT. The J gene is TRBJ2-3, the V gene TRBV28; TRBD2 is a possible D gene (6 bases). Trimming shortened V by 6 bases and J by 2 bases, and 12 bases separated the two germline ends. The CDR3 consists of 14 residues. Germline V CDR1 and CDR2: MDHEN, SYDVKM.

The CDR3 DNA follows: TGTGCCAGCAGTGGGACAGGATTTCGGAACACTGAAGCTTTCTTT. This sequence encodes CASSGTGFRNTEAFF. The chain uses TRBV6-6 and TRBJ1-1; 8 nucleotides match TRBD1. The CDR3 has 15 residues. J was trimmed by 1 base and V by 5 bases; bases with no gene match: 6. Germline values: CDR1 MNHNY, CDR2 SVGAGI (reference sequence).

The chain uses TRBV28 and TRBJ1-2; TRBD1 might be the D (6 bases). V was cut by 8 bases and J by 8 bases, with 18 bases left in between. Germline CDR1 and CDR2: MDHEN and SYDVKM. The CDR3 runs to 13 residues. The DNA for the CDR3 is TGTGCCAGCGTCTCCAGGGGCCGTGGCGGCTACACCTTC. This gives the protein CASVSRGRGGYTF.

A few counts support this clone. The chain carries TRBV5-4 and TRBJ1-2; tentatively, D is TRBD1 (5 bases). V lost 2 bases to trimming and J lost 4 bases, with 9 bases between them. Germline loops: CDR1 SGHNT, CDR2 YYREEE (reference sequence). The CDR3 consists of 13 residues. CDR3 nucleotide sequence: TGTGCCAGCAGCTTAGTGGGGGGCTATGGCTACACCTTC. It codes for CASSLVGGYGYTF.

The chain couples TRBV19 to TRBJ2-7; D is unresolved. Trimming cost V 2 bases and J 4 bases, with 15 bases left between them. Germline CDR1 and CDR2: LNHDA and SQIVND (reference sequence). The CDR3 contains 15 residues. As DNA, the CDR3 is TGTGCCAGTAGTATATCGCCCCGAGGCGGTTACGAGCAGTACTTC. The encoded protein is CASSISPRGGYEQYF.

The chain uses TRBV10-2 and TRBJ2-2; D possibly corresponds to TRBD2 (6 bases). V lost 10 bases and J 1 base, leaving 13 bases between the germline ends. The CDR3 sequence is 14 residues long. Per germline, CDR1 WSHSY and CDR2 SAAADI. This chain's CDR3 is CATMGGLNTGELFF. DNA for the CDR3: TGCGCCACCATGGGGGGACTGAACACCGGGGAGCTGTTTTTT.

The chain links TRBV29-1 to TRBJ2-7; the D gene is possibly TRBD1 (5 bases). Germline V gene data show CDR1 as SQVTM and CDR2 as ANQGSEA. The CDR3 runs to 13 residues. V shed 4 bases and J shed 2 bases, with 12 bases lying between them. CDR3 nucleotides: TGCAGCGTTGCCCAGGGTTTCACCTACGAGCAGTACTTC. Translated: CSVAQGFTYEQYF.